This T cell receptor (beta chain) was sequenced for a study of shared clonotypes between healthy human individuals. V lost 5 bases, J lost 7 bases, and 11 bases lay in between. Germline CDR1 reads PRHDT; CDR2 reads FYEKMQ (reference sequence). The CDR3 covers 12 residues. As concerns this clone: Its antigen is not identified.

CD45RO negativity and positive selection for CCR7 defined naive CD8 cells, a population that excluded terminally differentiated effector memory CD45RA+ cells. Study conclusions and caveats: As a rule, naive subsets had a larger estimated richness than memory subsets.

Generated by immunoSEQ multiplex PCR, the TCRdb table keeps only in-frame clones and is missing some. The profile covers millions of clones, with around 96% appearing a single time and 0.85% to 1.2% taken by the ten largest. This sequence joins TRBV13 and TRBJ1-1; perhaps TRBD1 as D (6 bases). Sequenced sample: naive CD8+ T cells sorted from blood. The receptor was isolated from a man between 18 and 29 years old in good health. In DNA, the CDR3 is TGTGCCAGCAGCACACAGGGTAATGAAGCTTTCTTT. The encoded protein is CASSTQGNEAFF.